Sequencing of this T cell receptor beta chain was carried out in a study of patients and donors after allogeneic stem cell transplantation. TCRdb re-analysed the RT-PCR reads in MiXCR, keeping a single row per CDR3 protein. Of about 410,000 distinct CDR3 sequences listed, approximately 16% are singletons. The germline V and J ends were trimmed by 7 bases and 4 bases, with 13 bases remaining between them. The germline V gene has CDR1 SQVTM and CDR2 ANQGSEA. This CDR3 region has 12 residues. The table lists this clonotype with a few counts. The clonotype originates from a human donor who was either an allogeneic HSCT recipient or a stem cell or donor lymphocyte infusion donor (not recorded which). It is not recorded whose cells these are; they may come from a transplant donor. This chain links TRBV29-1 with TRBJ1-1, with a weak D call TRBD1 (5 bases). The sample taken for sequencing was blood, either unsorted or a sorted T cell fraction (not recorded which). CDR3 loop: CSATRQITEAFF. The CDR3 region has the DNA TGCAGCGCCACCCGACAGATCACTGAAGCTTTCTTT.